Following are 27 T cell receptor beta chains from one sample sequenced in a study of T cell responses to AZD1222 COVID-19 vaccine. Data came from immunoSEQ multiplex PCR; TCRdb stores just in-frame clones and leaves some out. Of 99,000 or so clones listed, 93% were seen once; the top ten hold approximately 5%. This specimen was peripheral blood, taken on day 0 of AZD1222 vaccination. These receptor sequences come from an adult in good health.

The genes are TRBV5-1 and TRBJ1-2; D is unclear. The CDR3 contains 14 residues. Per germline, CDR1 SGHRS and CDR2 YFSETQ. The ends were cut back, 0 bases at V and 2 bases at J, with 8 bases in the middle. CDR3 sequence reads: CASSLGAENYGYTF. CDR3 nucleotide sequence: TGCGCCAGCAGCTTGGGGGCTGAGAACTATGGCTACACCTTC.

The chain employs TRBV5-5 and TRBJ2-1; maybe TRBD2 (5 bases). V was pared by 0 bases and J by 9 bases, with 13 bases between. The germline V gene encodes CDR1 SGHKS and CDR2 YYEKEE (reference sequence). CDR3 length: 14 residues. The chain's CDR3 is CASSLVVAGSEQFF. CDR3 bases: TGTGCCAGCAGCTTGGTGGTGGCTGGGAGTGAGCAGTTCTTC.

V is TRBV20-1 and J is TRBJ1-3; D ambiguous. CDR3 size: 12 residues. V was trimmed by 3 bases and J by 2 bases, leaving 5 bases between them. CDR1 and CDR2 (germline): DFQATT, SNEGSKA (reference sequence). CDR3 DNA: TGCAGTGCTAGTACCCCTGGAAACACCATATATTTT. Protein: CSASTPGNTIYF.

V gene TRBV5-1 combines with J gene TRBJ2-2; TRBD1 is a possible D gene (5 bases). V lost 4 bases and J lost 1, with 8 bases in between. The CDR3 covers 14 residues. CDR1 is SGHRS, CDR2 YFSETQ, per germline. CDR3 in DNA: TGCGCCAGCAGCCTAACAGGGAACACCGGGGAGCTGTTTTTT. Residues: CASSLTGNTGELFF. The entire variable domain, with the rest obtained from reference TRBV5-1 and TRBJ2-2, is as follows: KAGVTQTPRYLIKTRGQQVTLSCSPISGHRSVSWYQQTPGQGLQFLFEYFSETQRNKGNFPGRFSGRQFSNSRSEMNVSTLELGDSALYLCASSLTGNTGELFFGEGSRLTVL.

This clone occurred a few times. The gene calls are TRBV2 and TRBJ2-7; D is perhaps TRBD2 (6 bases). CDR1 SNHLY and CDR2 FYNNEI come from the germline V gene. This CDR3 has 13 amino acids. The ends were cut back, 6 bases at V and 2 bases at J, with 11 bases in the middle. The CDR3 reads CASSGTVTYEQYF. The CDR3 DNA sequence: TGTGCCAGCAGCGGGACTGTGACCTACGAGCAGTACTTC.

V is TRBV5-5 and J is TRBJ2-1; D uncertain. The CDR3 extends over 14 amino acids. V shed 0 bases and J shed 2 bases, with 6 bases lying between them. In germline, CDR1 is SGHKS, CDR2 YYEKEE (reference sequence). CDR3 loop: CASSLGWPYNEQFF. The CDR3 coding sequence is TGTGCCAGCAGCTTGGGGTGGCCCTACAATGAGCAGTTCTTC.

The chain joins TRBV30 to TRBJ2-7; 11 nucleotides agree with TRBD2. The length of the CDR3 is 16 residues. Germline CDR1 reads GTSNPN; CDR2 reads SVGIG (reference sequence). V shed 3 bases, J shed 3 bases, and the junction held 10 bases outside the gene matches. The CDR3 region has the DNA TGTGCCTGGAGCGCAGGGACTAGCGGAACCGTCTACGAGCAGTACTTC. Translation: CAWSAGTSGTVYEQYF.

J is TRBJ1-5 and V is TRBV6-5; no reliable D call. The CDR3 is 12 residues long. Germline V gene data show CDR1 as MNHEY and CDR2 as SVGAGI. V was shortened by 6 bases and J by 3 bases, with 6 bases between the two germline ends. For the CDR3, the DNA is TGTGCCAGCAGAAAGAACAATCAGCCCCAGCATTTT. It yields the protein CASRKNNQPQHF.

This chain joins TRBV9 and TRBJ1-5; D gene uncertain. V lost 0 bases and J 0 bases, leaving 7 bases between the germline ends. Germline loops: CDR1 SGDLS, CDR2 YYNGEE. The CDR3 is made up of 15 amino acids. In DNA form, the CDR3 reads TGTGCCAGCAGCGTAGGGGCGAATAGCAATCAGCCCCAGCATTTT. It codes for CASSVGANSNQPQHF.

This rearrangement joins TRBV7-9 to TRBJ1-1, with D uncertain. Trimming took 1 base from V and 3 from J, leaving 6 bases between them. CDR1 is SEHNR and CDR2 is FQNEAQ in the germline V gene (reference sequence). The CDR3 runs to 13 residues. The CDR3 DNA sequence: TGTGCCAGCAGCTTAGGGTGGGACACTGAAGCTTTCTTT. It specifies CASSLGWDTEAFF.

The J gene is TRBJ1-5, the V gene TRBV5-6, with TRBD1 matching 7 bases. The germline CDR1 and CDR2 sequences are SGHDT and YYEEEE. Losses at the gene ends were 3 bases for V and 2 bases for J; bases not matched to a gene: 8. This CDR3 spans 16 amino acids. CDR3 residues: CASSSLGGSGNQPQHF. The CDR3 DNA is TGTGCCAGCAGCTCGTTAGGGGGCTCTGGCAATCAGCCCCAGCATTTT.

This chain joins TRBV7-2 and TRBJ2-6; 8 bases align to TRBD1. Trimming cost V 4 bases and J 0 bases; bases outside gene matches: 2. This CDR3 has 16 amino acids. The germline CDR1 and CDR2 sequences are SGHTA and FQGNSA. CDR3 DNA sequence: TGTGCCAGCAGCTGGACAGGGAACTCTGGGGCCAACGTCCTGACTTTC. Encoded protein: CASSWTGNSGANVLTF.

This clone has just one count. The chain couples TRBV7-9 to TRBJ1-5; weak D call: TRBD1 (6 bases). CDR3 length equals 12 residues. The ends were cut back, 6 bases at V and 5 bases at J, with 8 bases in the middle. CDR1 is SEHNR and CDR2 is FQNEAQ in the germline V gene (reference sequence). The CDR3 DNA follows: TGTGCCAGCAGTAGGGGGGATCAGCCCCAGCATTTT. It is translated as CASSRGDQPQHF. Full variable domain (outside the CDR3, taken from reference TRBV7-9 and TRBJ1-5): DTGVSQNPRHKITKRGQNVTFRCDPISEHNRLYWYRQTLGQGPEFLTYFQNEAQLEKSRLLSDRFSAERPKGSFSTLEIQRTEQGDSAMYLCASSRGDQPQHFGDGTRLSIL.

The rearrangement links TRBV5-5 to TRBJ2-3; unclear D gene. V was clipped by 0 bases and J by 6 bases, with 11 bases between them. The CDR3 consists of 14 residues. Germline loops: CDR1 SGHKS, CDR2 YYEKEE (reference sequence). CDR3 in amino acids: CASSLGQIRDTQYF. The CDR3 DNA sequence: TGTGCCAGCAGCTTGGGGCAGATAAGGGATACGCAGTATTTT.

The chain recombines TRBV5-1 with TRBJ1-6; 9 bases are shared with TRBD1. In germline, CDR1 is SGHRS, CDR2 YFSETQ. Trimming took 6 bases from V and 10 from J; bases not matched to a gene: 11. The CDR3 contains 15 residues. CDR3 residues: CASTITGQGGSPLHF. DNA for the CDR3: TGCGCCAGCACAATTACGGGACAGGGAGGATCACCCCTCCACTTT.

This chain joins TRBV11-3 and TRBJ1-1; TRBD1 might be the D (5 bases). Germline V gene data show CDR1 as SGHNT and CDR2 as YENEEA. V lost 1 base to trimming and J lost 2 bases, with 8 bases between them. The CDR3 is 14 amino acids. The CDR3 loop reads CASSLAGENTEAFF. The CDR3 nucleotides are TGTGCCAGCAGCTTAGCGGGGGAAAACACTGAAGCTTTCTTT.

The chain's CDR3 is CASRRQGGTGELFF. CDR3 nucleotides: TGTGCCAGCAGGCGACAGGGTGGCACCGGGGAGCTGTTTTTT. V is TRBV11-3 and J is TRBJ2-2, with 7 bases fitting TRBD1. This CDR3 spans 14 amino acids. Per germline, CDR1 SGHNT and CDR2 YENEEA. The ends lost 6 bases at V and 4 bases at J; junction bases unmatched: 5.

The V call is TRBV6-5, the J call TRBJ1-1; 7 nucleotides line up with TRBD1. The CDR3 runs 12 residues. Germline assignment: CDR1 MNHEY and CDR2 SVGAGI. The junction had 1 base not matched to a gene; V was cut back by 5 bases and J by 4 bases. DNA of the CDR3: TGTGCCAGCAGTAGGGACAGCACTGAAGCTTTCTTT. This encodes CASSRDSTEAFF.

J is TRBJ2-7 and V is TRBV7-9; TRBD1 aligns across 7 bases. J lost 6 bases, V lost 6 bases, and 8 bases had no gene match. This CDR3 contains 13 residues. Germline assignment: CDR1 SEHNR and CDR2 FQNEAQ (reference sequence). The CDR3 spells CASRSDRVSEQYF. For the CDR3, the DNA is TGTGCCAGCAGGAGTGACAGGGTATCCGAGCAGTACTTC.

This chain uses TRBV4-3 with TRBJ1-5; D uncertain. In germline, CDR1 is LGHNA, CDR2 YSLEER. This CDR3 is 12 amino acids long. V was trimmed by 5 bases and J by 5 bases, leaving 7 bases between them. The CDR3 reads CASSDGDQPQHF. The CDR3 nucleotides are TGCGCCAGCAGCGACGGGGATCAGCCCCAGCATTTT.

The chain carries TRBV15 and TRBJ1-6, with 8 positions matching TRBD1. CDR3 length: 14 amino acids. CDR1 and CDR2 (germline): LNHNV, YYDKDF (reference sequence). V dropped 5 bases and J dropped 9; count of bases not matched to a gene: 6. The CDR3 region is CATSGQGAFSPLHF. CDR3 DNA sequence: TGTGCCACCAGCGGACAGGGTGCGTTTTCACCCCTCCACTTT. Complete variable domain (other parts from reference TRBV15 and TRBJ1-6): DAMVIQNPRYQVTQFGKPVTLSCSQTLNHNVMYWYQQKSSQAPKLLFHYYDKDFNNEADTPDNFQSRRPNTSFCFLDIRSPGLGDTAMYLCATSGQGAFSPLHFGNGTRLTVT.

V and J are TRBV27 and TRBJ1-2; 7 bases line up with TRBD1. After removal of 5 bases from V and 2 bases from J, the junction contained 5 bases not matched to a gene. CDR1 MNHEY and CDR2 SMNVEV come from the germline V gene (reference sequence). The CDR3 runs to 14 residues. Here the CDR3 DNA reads TGTGCCAGCAGTCGCGCAGGGGGGAACTATGGCTACACCTTC. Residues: CASSRAGGNYGYTF.

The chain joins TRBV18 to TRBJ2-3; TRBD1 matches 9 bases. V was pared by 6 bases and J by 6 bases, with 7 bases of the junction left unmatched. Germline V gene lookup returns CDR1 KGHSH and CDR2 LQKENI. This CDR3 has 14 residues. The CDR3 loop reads CASSLTGGWDTQYF. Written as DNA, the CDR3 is TGTGCCAGCTCTCTCACAGGGGGCTGGGATACGCAGTATTTT.

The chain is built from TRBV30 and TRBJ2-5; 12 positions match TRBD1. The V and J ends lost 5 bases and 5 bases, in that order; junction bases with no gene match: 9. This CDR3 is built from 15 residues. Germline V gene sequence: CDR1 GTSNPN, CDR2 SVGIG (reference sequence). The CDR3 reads CAWGTGGILSETQYF. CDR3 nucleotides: TGTGCCTGGGGGACAGGGGGCATCTTAAGTGAGACCCAGTACTTC.

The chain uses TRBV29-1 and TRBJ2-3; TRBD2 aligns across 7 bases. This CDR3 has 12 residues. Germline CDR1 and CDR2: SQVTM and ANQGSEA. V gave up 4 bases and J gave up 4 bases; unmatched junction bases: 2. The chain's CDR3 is CSVASGADTQYF. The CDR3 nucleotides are TGCAGCGTTGCTAGCGGTGCAGATACGCAGTATTTT.

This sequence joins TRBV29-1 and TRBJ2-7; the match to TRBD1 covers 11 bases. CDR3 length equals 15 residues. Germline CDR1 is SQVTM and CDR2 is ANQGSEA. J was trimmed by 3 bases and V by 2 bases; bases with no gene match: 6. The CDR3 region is CSVEIQDRGHYEQYF. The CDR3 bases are TGCAGCGTTGAAATCCAGGACAGGGGGCACTACGAGCAGTACTTC.

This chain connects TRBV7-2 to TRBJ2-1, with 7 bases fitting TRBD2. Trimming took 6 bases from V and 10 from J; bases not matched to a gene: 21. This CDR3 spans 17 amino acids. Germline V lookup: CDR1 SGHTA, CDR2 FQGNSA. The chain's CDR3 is CASRPTTGTGGRGEQFF. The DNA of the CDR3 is TGTGCCAGCAGACCTACCACAGGTACGGGAGGCCGGGGCGAGCAGTTCTTC.